One and the same sample provided the 5 T cell receptor beta chains below, sequenced in a study of technical replicates of blood from several donors. The protocol was immunoSEQ multiplex PCR, while the TCRdb copy is restricted to in-frame clones and leaves out a portion. The table lists about 81,000 clones, roughly 90% of them singletons. The sequenced sample consisted of T cells isolated from PBMCs. These receptor sequences come from a human donor in good health.

V gene TRBV6-1 combines with J gene TRBJ2-1; TRBD1 matches 7 bases. Germline V gene data show CDR1 as MNHNS and CDR2 as SASEGT. The CDR3 contains 16 residues. The junction had 9 bases not matched to a gene; V was cut back by 4 bases and J by 3 bases. The CDR3 protein is CASSASGTEIYNEQFF. CDR3 nucleotide sequence: TGTGCCAGCAGTGCCTCCGGGACAGAAATCTACAATGAGCAGTTCTTC.

J is TRBJ2-1 and V is TRBV5-1; 9 bases are shared with TRBD2. CDR3 length equals 16 residues. Germline V CDR1 and CDR2: SGHRS, YFSETQ. The V and J ends lost 0 bases and 2 bases, in that order; junction bases with no gene match: 3. In DNA form, the CDR3 reads TGCGCCAGCAGCTTGGGAAGCGGGGGGCCCTACAATGAGCAGTTCTTC. Encoded protein: CASSLGSGGPYNEQFF.

The CDR3 protein is CASSFPRDGDREADTQYF. The DNA for the CDR3 is TGTGCCAGCAGCTTTCCAAGGGATGGGGACAGGGAGGCAGATACGCAGTATTTT. The chain couples TRBV7-8 to TRBJ2-3; the match to TRBD1 covers 9 bases. V shed 3 bases, J shed 4 bases, and the junction held 14 bases outside the gene matches. From germline, CDR1 is SGHVS and CDR2 FQNEAQ. This CDR3 region has 18 residues.

Only a few counts were recorded for this clone. V gene TRBV5-1 combines with J gene TRBJ1-1, with TRBD1 matching over 7 bases. After removal of 0 bases from V and 4 bases from J, the junction contained 6 bases not matched to a gene. Germline lookup yields CDR1 SGHRS and CDR2 YFSETQ. The CDR3 contains 15 residues. CDR3 residues: CASSLVQGGSTEAFF. Here the CDR3 DNA reads TGCGCCAGCAGCTTGGTGCAGGGGGGTAGCACTGAAGCTTTCTTT.

V usage is TRBV15 and J usage is TRBJ2-2, with TRBD1 matching over 7 bases. Germline CDR1 is LNHNV and CDR2 is YYDKDF (reference sequence). The CDR3 has 15 residues. The V and J ends lost 0 bases and 4 bases, in that order; junction bases with no gene match: 2. The CDR3 sequence is CATSRDRGITGELFF. The CDR3 DNA reads as TGTGCCACCAGCAGAGACAGGGGGATCACCGGGGAGCTGTTTTTT.